This TCR beta chain is drawn from a study of OX40 agonist ivuxolimab in advanced cancers. Study-wide context: At 0.01 to 10 mg/kg, ivuxolimab was administered intravenously to patients every 2 weeks. Dose-escalation subjects each had hepatocellular carcinoma, melanoma, renal cell or head and neck cancer. Age averaged 60 years (range about 20 to 79), and less than 85% were male.

Trimming cost V 0 bases and J 6 bases, with 9 bases left between them. Per the germline V gene, CDR1 is MNHEY and CDR2 is SVGAGI. This CDR3 has 13 amino acids. Here immunoSEQ multiplex PCR was the method, and the copy in TCRdb shows in-frame clones only, minus some. The table has tens of thousands of clones, 75% to 90% seen once; the top ten hold 0.35% to 0.5%. Concerning this clone itself: Its target is not known.

Study-wide results and caveats: Circulating CD4+ and CD8+ T cells showed clonal expansion by week 6 at 0.1 to 3.0 mg/kg.

J is TRBJ2-7 and V is TRBV6-5; D remains unclear. The material sequenced was CD4+ or CD8+ T cells sorted from blood, taken in a trial of the OX40 agonist ivuxolimab. The clonotype originates from an adult with an advanced solid tumor such as melanoma, head and neck, liver or kidney cancer. The CDR3 bases are TGTGCCAGCAGTTACTCAGGTAGGTCCGAGCAGTACGTC. Translation gives CASSYSGRSEQYV.